This is a list of T cell receptor beta chains from one sample in a study of blood T cell repertoires in COVID-19. TCRdb keeps only in-frame clones here, not all; method: immunoSEQ multiplex PCR. The sample carries some 70,000 clones, more than 70% recorded once. Sequenced sample: peripheral blood. These receptors were obtained from a man aged 50 to 60 with active COVID-19. Each CDR3 is given with its conserved first and last residue. Each record gives: clone size, J gene, D gene, V gene, CDR3 protein, CDR3 DNA. The D gene is left open where the match is weak. Rows give clone size only sometimes, using once, few, many, or a class for an expanded clone.

>once|TRBJ1-1|.|TRBV7-9
CASSSSLGDTEAFF
TGTGCCAGCAGCTCAAGTTTAGGGGACACTGAAGCTTTCTTT
>.|TRBJ1-6|.|TRBV6-1
CASSEVLSGSDSPLHF
TGTGCCAGCAGTGAAGTATTATCGGGTTCGGATTCACCCCTCCACTTT
>.|TRBJ2-3|TRBD2|TRBV10-3
CAISELASGSQLDTQYF
TGTGCCATCAGTGAGTTGGCTAGCGGGAGTCAGTTGGATACGCAGTATTTT
>once|TRBJ2-2|TRBD2|TRBV7-9
CAGRTSGGTGELFF
TGTGCCGGAAGGACTAGCGGGGGGACCGGGGAGCTGTTTTTT
>.|TRBJ1-5|.|TRBV12-3/TRBV12-4
CASSLGVQPQHF
TGTGCCAGCAGTTTGGGCGTTCAGCCCCAGCATTTT
>.|TRBJ1-3|.|TRBV3-1/TRBV3-2
CASSQEGGGSGNTIYF
TGTGCCAGCAGCCAAGAGGGGGGGGGTTCTGGAAACACCATATATTTT
>.|TRBJ1-5|.|TRBV13
CASSSRNQPQHF
TGTGCCAGCAGCTCACGGAATCAGCCCCAGCATTTT
>.|TRBJ2-1|TRBD2|TRBV4-2
CASSQDYTSGRANEQFF
TGTGCCAGCAGCCAAGATTACACTAGCGGGAGGGCCAATGAGCAGTTCTTC
>.|TRBJ1-1|.|TRBV18
CASSPMVGLVGTTEAFF
TGTGCCAGCTCACCAATGGTCGGTCTCGTGGGCACCACTGAAGCTTTCTTT
>.|TRBJ1-2|TRBD1|TRBV24-1
CATSDGDRGMYGYTF
TGTGCCACCAGTGACGGGGACAGGGGAATGTATGGCTACACCTTC
>.|TRBJ1-2|.|TRBV10-3
CAIRGGTAQTGYTF
TGTGCCATCAGGGGGGGAACAGCCCAGACCGGCTACACCTTC
>.|TRBJ2-1|TRBD2|TRBV29-1
CSVSTRTSGPNEQFF
TGCAGCGTGTCTACCCGGACTAGCGGGCCGAATGAGCAGTTCTTC
>.|TRBJ2-3|.|TRBV11-1
CASSSLGQPTDTQYF
TGTGCCAGCAGCTCCCTCGGACAGCCCACAGATACGCAGTATTTT
>.|TRBJ2-7|TRBD1|TRBV5-4
CASSPPGQGAYEQYF
TGTGCCAGCAGCCCACCGGGACAGGGGGCCTACGAGCAGTACTTC
>.|TRBJ1-1|.|TRBV6-5
CASSSHNTVAGAFF
TGTGCCAGCAGTTCACACAATACAGTGGCGGGAGCTTTCTTT
>.|TRBJ1-1|.|TRBV11-1
CASRRETANTEAFF
TGTGCCAGCAGGCGGGAAACGGCGAACACTGAAGCTTTCTTT
>.|TRBJ2-2|.|TRBV5-6
CASSLLIQVYTGELFF
TGTGCCAGCAGCCTTCTTATACAGGTTTACACCGGGGAGCTGTTTTTT
>.|TRBJ2-2|.|TRBV7-7
CASSLGPGINTGELFF
TGTGCCAGCAGCTTAGGGCCAGGGATTAACACCGGGGAGCTGTTTTTT
>few|TRBJ1-3|.|TRBV30
CAWSFSSGNTIYF
TGTGCCTGGAGTTTTAGCTCTGGAAACACCATATATTTT
>.|TRBJ2-1|TRBD2|TRBV18
CASSNLAGEGEQFF
TGTGCCAGCTCAAATTTAGCGGGAGAGGGGGAGCAGTTCTTC
>.|TRBJ2-1|.|TRBV9
CASSAETGLGGDEQFF
TGTGCCAGCAGCGCCGAAACGGGACTAGGGGGCGATGAGCAGTTCTTC
>once|TRBJ2-1|TRBD2|TRBV29-1
CSVLTSGRDNEQFF
TGCAGCGTCCTGACTAGCGGGAGGGACAATGAGCAGTTCTTC
>.|TRBJ2-5|.|TRBV12-3/TRBV12-4
CASSLARLGTQYF
TGTGCCAGCAGTTTAGCGCGGCTGGGGACCCAGTACTTC
>.|TRBJ2-5|.|TRBV30
CAWGRNGGETQYF
TGTGCCTGGGGAAGAAACGGCGGAGAGACCCAGTACTTC
>.|TRBJ2-5|TRBD1|TRBV7-2
CASSLATGGGKTQYF
TGTGCCAGCAGCTTAGCGACAGGGGGTGGGAAGACCCAGTACTTC
>.|TRBJ2-6|TRBD1|TRBV3-1/TRBV3-2
CASSQRGTTGGGRANVLTF
TGTGCCAGCAGCCAAAGAGGAACGACAGGGGGTGGGAGGGCCAACGTCCTGACTTTC
>once|TRBJ1-4|.|TRBV6-5
CASEQGTTNEKLFF
TGTGCCAGTGAACAGGGCACAACTAATGAAAAACTGTTTTTT
>.|TRBJ2-3|TRBD2|TRBV4-2
CASSAGLADSDTQYF
TGTGCCAGCAGCGCGGGACTAGCGGATTCAGATACGCAGTATTTT
>.|TRBJ2-5|.|TRBV29-1
CSVEEGTQETQYF
TGCAGCGTTGAGGAGGGGACCCAAGAGACCCAGTACTTC
>.|TRBJ2-2|.|TRBV30
CAWSVRGFTGELFF
TGTGCCTGGAGTGTACGCGGGTTCACCGGGGAGCTGTTTTTT
>.|TRBJ1-1|TRBD1|TRBV23-1
CASSYNGTVFRGLKENTEAFF
TGCGCCAGTTCCTATAATGGGACAGTTTTCAGGGGGCTAAAGGAGAACACTGAAGCTTTCTTT
>.|TRBJ1-2|TRBD1|TRBV4-1
CASSQPGQPNYGYTF
TGCGCCAGCAGCCAGCCGGGACAGCCGAACTATGGCTACACCTTC
>once|TRBJ1-2|TRBD1|TRBV10-3
CAISEHRGNGYTF
TGTGCCATCAGTGAGCACAGGGGAAATGGCTACACCTTC
>.|TRBJ1-5|TRBD1|TRBV3-1/TRBV3-2
CASSQGDRRYSNQPQHF
TGTGCCAGCAGCCAAGGGGACAGAAGGTATAGCAATCAGCCCCAGCATTTT
>once|TRBJ1-5|.|TRBV6-5
CASTPGYSNQPQHF
TGTGCCAGCACCCCAGGTTATAGCAATCAGCCCCAGCATTTT
>.|TRBJ1-1|.|TRBV19
CASSIQGGVTNTEAFF
TGTGCCAGTAGTATACAGGGAGGGGTAACGAACACTGAAGCTTTCTTT
>.|TRBJ1-3|.|TRBV3-1/TRBV3-2
CASSQERPGSIYF
TGTGCCAGCAGCCAAGAACGGCCGGGGAGCATATATTTT
>.|TRBJ2-1|TRBD1|TRBV11-1
CASSSRDRSYNEQFF
TGTGCCAGCAGCTCCCGGGACAGGTCCTACAATGAGCAGTTCTTC
>.|TRBJ2-7|.|TRBV19
CASSITRGAGPYEQYF
TGTGCCAGTAGTATCACGCGTGGGGCTGGGCCCTACGAGCAGTACTTC
>.|TRBJ2-5|.|TRBV5-1
CASSPLDNPQGTQYF
TGCGCCAGCAGCCCGCTGGACAACCCCCAAGGGACCCAGTACTTC
>.|TRBJ2-3|.|TRBV11-1
CASSLGGRGFTDTQYF
TGTGCCAGCAGCTTAGGGGGCAGGGGTTTCACAGATACGCAGTATTTT
>.|TRBJ2-1|TRBD2|TRBV18
CASSPSSGRVGEQFF
TGTGCCAGCTCACCATCTAGCGGGAGGGTGGGTGAGCAGTTCTTC
>.|TRBJ2-1|TRBD1|TRBV19
CASKSDRGDVNEQFF
TGTGCCAGTAAGTCAGACAGGGGGGATGTAAATGAGCAGTTCTTC
>.|TRBJ2-2|TRBD1|TRBV5-1
CASSFLGTGGTGELFF
TGCGCCAGCAGCTTCCTAGGGACAGGGGGCACCGGGGAGCTGTTTTTT
>.|TRBJ2-3|TRBD2|TRBV18
CASSLPSGVADTQYF
TGTGCCAGCTCACTCCCTAGCGGGGTAGCAGATACGCAGTATTTT
>.|TRBJ2-1|TRBD1|TRBV14
CASSRGQSSYNEQFF
TGTGCCAGCAGCCGGGGACAGTCTTCCTACAATGAGCAGTTCTTC
>.|TRBJ1-4|.|TRBV12-3/TRBV12-4
CASSFGGNEKLFF
TGTGCCAGCAGTTTTGGCGGCAATGAAAAACTGTTTTTT
>.|TRBJ2-2|TRBD1|TRBV5-1
CASSRGQVGDTGELFF
TGCGCCAGCAGCCGGGGACAGGTGGGGGACACCGGGGAGCTGTTTTTT
>.|TRBJ1-2|TRBD1|TRBV6-5
CASSYLTGGVGYTF
TGTGCCAGCAGTTACCTGACAGGGGGCGTTGGCTACACCTTC
>few|TRBJ2-7|TRBD2|TRBV4-2
CASSQDKGTSGEQYF
TGTGCCAGCAGCCAAGATAAGGGGACTAGCGGGGAGCAGTACTTC